These T cell receptor beta chains were read from a single sample in a study of blood T cell repertoires in COVID-19. The data were produced by immunoSEQ multiplex PCR, yet TCRdb's version contains in-frame clones alone and is incomplete. There are fewer than 400,000 clones in the sample; 85% occur only once, and about 1.9% lies in the top ten. The source material was PBMCs or T cells enriched from blood (not recorded which). The receptors here all came from a woman in her twenties or thirties who had been exposed to COVID-19. Both conserved end residues are part of each CDR3. The order of the fields is V gene, D gene, clone size, J gene, CDR3 DNA, CDR3 protein. The D gene is left open where the match is weak. Expanded clones are given a class, and other clones once, few, many or no size at all.

V gene: TRBV3-1/TRBV3-2
D gene: TRBD1
clone size: NA
J gene: TRBJ1-2
CDR3 DNA: TGTGCCAGCAGCCAAGTGCGACAGGGGGCTGATGGCTACACCTTC
CDR3 protein: CASSQVRQGADGYTF

V gene: TRBV30
D gene: TRBD1
clone size: NA
J gene: TRBJ1-2
CDR3 DNA: TGTGCCTGGACCGACAGGGGGGATGGCTACACCTTC
CDR3 protein: CAWTDRGDGYTF

V gene: TRBV3-1/TRBV3-2
D gene: TRBD2
clone size: NA
J gene: TRBJ2-3
CDR3 DNA: TGTGCCAGCAGCCAAGATTGGGCGGGGGGAACAGATACGCAGTATTTT
CDR3 protein: CASSQDWAGGTDTQYF

V gene: TRBV15
D gene: NA
clone size: NA
J gene: TRBJ1-2
CDR3 DNA: TGTGCCACCAGCAGACCGATAAGGGGAAGGGCTGGCTACACCTTC
CDR3 protein: CATSRPIRGRAGYTF

V gene: TRBV7-3
D gene: NA
clone size: NA
J gene: TRBJ2-7
CDR3 DNA: TGTGCCAGCAGCTTAGACTATTCCTACGAGCAGTACTTC
CDR3 protein: CASSLDYSYEQYF

V gene: TRBV6-5
D gene: TRBD1
clone size: NA
J gene: TRBJ1-1
CDR3 DNA: TGTGCCAGCAGGGCACCGACAGGGGGCCGGACTGAAGCTTTCTTT
CDR3 protein: CASRAPTGGRTEAFF

V gene: TRBV6-2/TRBV6-3
D gene: TRBD2
clone size: NA
J gene: TRBJ2-7
CDR3 DNA: TGTGCCAGCAGTCGTGGACTAGCGGGAATTTCCCACGAGCAGTACTTC
CDR3 protein: CASSRGLAGISHEQYF

V gene: TRBV28
D gene: NA
clone size: NA
J gene: TRBJ1-2
CDR3 DNA: TGTGCGATCCGACAGCCAACTAACTATGGCTACACCTTC
CDR3 protein: CAIRQPTNYGYTF

V gene: TRBV18
D gene: TRBD1
clone size: NA
J gene: TRBJ1-5
CDR3 DNA: TGTGCCAGCTCACCAGGGACAGATTATAGCAATCAGCCCCAGCATTTT
CDR3 protein: CASSPGTDYSNQPQHF

V gene: TRBV28
D gene: NA
clone size: NA
J gene: TRBJ2-1
CDR3 DNA: TGTGCCAGCAGTTTCTTACGGGATCCCCATGAGCAGTTCTTC
CDR3 protein: CASSFLRDPHEQFF

V gene: TRBV4-3
D gene: NA
clone size: NA
J gene: TRBJ2-5
CDR3 DNA: TGCGCCAGCAGCCAGGAACTACAGGGTCCTCGGGAGACCCAGTACTTC
CDR3 protein: CASSQELQGPRETQYF

V gene: TRBV7-2
D gene: NA
clone size: NA
J gene: TRBJ2-5
CDR3 DNA: TGTGCCAGCAGCTTAGATCGAGAGACCCAGTACTTC
CDR3 protein: CASSLDRETQYF

V gene: TRBV11-2
D gene: TRBD1
clone size: NA
J gene: TRBJ2-5
CDR3 DNA: TGTGCCAGCAGTCCAAGAGACAGGGAAGAAGAGACCCAGTACTTC
CDR3 protein: CASSPRDREEETQYF

V gene: TRBV5-5
D gene: NA
clone size: NA
J gene: TRBJ1-5
CDR3 DNA: TGTGCCAGCAGTGATGAGGTGACAGCGAATCAGCCCCAGCATTTT
CDR3 protein: CASSDEVTANQPQHF

V gene: TRBV7-2
D gene: NA
clone size: NA
J gene: TRBJ2-7
CDR3 DNA: TGTGCCAGCAGCCCTTACTTAAAGCGGATAAACTCCTACGAGCAGTACTTC
CDR3 protein: CASSPYLKRINSYEQYF

V gene: TRBV27
D gene: NA
clone size: NA
J gene: TRBJ1-3
CDR3 DNA: TGTGCCGGGCAGCCCGCCAGGGATTTGGGAAACACCATATATTTT
CDR3 protein: CAGQPARDLGNTIYF

V gene: TRBV11-2
D gene: NA
clone size: few
J gene: TRBJ1-2
CDR3 DNA: TGTGCCAGCAGCTTAGCGGTTACCTACACCTTC
CDR3 protein: CASSLAVTYTF